The present T cell receptor beta chain was sequenced within a study of T cells after yellow fever vaccination (dated by TCRdb to about 2019). General notes on the study: The SMART-Seq v4 Ultra Low Input RNA kit was used to prepare libraries from fractions with low cell numbers. To follow T-cell clones before and after both primary and booster YFV17D yellow fever vaccination, bulk TCR alpha and beta repertoires underwent longitudinal sequencing. Two healthy male donors, one aged 18 to 30 and one aged 30 to 40 years, made up the cohort. Blood was drawn at multiple timepoints before and after primary and secondary immunization, with bulk PBMC replicates and cell subsets isolated. Study-wide conclusions, independent of this receptor: The secondary T-cell response was found to be weaker but faster than the primary response, with a peak reached on day 5 rather than on day 15. FACS-sorted repertoires could contain abundant contaminating clonotypes from the bulk population, so computational filtering was required. Because the study included only a couple of donors, the extent to which the findings can be generalized is limited. A small fraction of clonotypes appeared in both the CD4 and CD8 compartments, likely as a result of convergent recombination. After the booster, most of the clones that had expanded following primary vaccination were detected again (almost 98% of CD4 and roughly 90% of CD8), which suggests that memory was broadly maintained.

About this clonotype itself: The clone's antigen remains unknown. Qualities for individual bases were not recorded, and no much larger clone is one base off.

Interpreted using the paper, the treatment or condition label stands for: live attenuated yellow fever vaccine strain. PBMCs were isolated from peripheral blood using a standard Ficoll-Paque protocol. CD4 and CD8 T-cell fractions were isolated with Dynabeads CD4 and CD8 positive selection kits. TriZol was used to extract RNA from bulk PBMCs, from CD4 and CD8 fractions, and from dextramer-positive and dextramer-negative fractions. Including cysteine and phenylalanine, the CDR3 has 19 amino acids. Only the CDR3 DNA stays, 57 bases, in frame from base 1. Clipping removes 1 base from V and 0 bases from J, with 10 as the unmatched junction base count. Based on the germline V gene (reference sequence), the CDR1 and CDR2 sequences are LGHDT and YNNKEL. TCR cDNA was synthesized by 5'RACE template switching, which introduced a universal primer site and unique molecular identifiers. cDNA synthesis was primed from both the TCR alpha and TCR beta constant segments. Library amplification involved two PCR steps, and the second step added sample barcodes and sequencing adapters. Sequencing of the libraries was done on either Illumina HiSeq 2500 (2x100 bp) or NovaSeq (2x150 bp). On the study's bioinformatics: MIGEC was used to demultiplex reads and collapse the reads into UMI consensus sequences, and MiXCR was used for V(D)J alignment. Clonotypes responding to the vaccine were identified with edgeR on replicate PBMC samples, with the criteria of FDR below 0.01 and a log2 fold change above 5 up to day 15. Bulk clonotypes were assigned CD4 or CD8 identity according to which sequenced CD4 or CD8 repertoire held them at higher abundance. Through fastp at Q25 and MiXCR, TCRdb rebuilt clones from the public reads, retaining in-frame beta chains. Duplicate CDR3 protein sequences are folded into a single record with the most common DNA and genes. What appears here as the V and J calls and clone size reflects TCRdb's work, not the paper's. This sample has around 70,000 distinct CDR3 sequences in its table, and approximately 6.9% of those were observed once. Roughly a third of the sample goes to the ten largest clones.

This sequence originates from a man aged 18 to 35 who received the YFV17D yellow fever vaccine. This receptor chain uses TRBV3-1 and TRBJ2-2; TRBD2 matches 8 bases in the middle. Sequenced material: CD8+ T cells sorted from PBMCs, taken 5 days after the first yellow fever vaccination. The DNA sequence is as follows: TGTGCCAGCAGCCAAGCGATACTTGGCGGGGGGACGAACACCGGGGAGCTGTTTTTT. It translates to CASSQAILGGGTNTGELFF.